This is a list of T cell receptor beta chains from one sample in a study of CD8 T cells in Susac syndrome. Using its own MiXCR run on the immunoSEQ multiplex PCR reads, TCRdb lists one record per CDR3 protein. The sample includes some 130,000 distinct CDR3 sequences, approximately 94% seen only once; the top ten take 0.095% to 0.15%. Sequenced sample: CD4+ T cells from PBMCs. The receptors here all came from a human donor with multiple sclerosis. Each CDR3 is given with its conserved first and last residue. The order of the fields is D gene, clone size, J gene, V gene, CDR3 protein, CDR3 DNA. A D gene is named only where the DNA matches it firmly. A row's size may be missing; if present it is once, few, many or a size class.

d_gene: NA; abundance: NA; j_gene: TRBJ2-1; v_gene: TRBV6-5; CDR3aa: CASSYGSVVINEQFF; CDR3nt: TGTGCCAGCAGTTACGGTAGCGTAGTTATTAATGAGCAGTTCTTC
d_gene: NA; abundance: once; j_gene: TRBJ2-3; v_gene: TRBV27; CDR3aa: CASSMGGPDTQYF; CDR3nt: TGTGCCAGCAGCATGGGGGGGCCAGATACGCAGTATTTT
d_gene: NA; abundance: NA; j_gene: TRBJ2-7; v_gene: TRBV7-9; CDR3aa: CASSLGGNSYEQYF; CDR3nt: TGTGCCAGCAGCTTAGGGGGGAACTCCTACGAGCAGTACTTC
d_gene: NA; abundance: NA; j_gene: TRBJ1-1; v_gene: TRBV20-1; CDR3aa: CSARDGGNTEAFF; CDR3nt: TGCAGTGCTAGAGACGGGGGGAACACTGAAGCTTTCTTT
d_gene: TRBD1; abundance: NA; j_gene: TRBJ1-1; v_gene: TRBV7-3; CDR3aa: CASSFSRTGNTEAFF; CDR3nt: TGTGCCAGCAGCTTTTCCCGGACAGGGAATACTGAAGCTTTCTTT
d_gene: NA; abundance: NA; j_gene: TRBJ1-5; v_gene: TRBV7-9; CDR3aa: CASSTGTSEQPQHF; CDR3nt: TGTGCCAGCAGCACCGGGACATCAGAGCAGCCCCAGCATTTT
d_gene: TRBD2; abundance: once; j_gene: TRBJ2-3; v_gene: TRBV20-1; CDR3aa: CSAPTAGGQDTQYF; CDR3nt: TGCAGTGCCCCCACAGCGGGGGGGCAAGATACGCAGTATTTT
d_gene: NA; abundance: NA; j_gene: TRBJ1-5; v_gene: TRBV19; CDR3aa: CASSMAGVTQPQHF; CDR3nt: TGTGCCAGTAGTATGGCCGGGGTCACTCAGCCCCAGCATTTT
d_gene: NA; abundance: once; j_gene: TRBJ2-1; v_gene: TRBV28; CDR3aa: CASSSQGRLQFF; CDR3nt: TGTGCCAGCAGTTCACAGGGTAGATTGCAGTTCTTC
d_gene: TRBD1; abundance: NA; j_gene: TRBJ2-6; v_gene: TRBV5-1; CDR3aa: CASSSRSGQLHSGANVLTF; CDR3nt: TGCGCCAGCAGCTCTCGATCGGGACAGCTACACTCTGGGGCCAACGTCCTGACTTTC
d_gene: NA; abundance: NA; j_gene: TRBJ1-1; v_gene: TRBV12-3/TRBV12-4; CDR3aa: CASTPGRSRAFF; CDR3nt: TGTGCCAGCACTCCGGGACGGTCAAGAGCTTTCTTT
d_gene: NA; abundance: once; j_gene: TRBJ1-4; v_gene: TRBV29-1; CDR3aa: CSAWGGTRMEKLFF; CDR3nt: TGCAGCGCCTGGGGGGGGACACGGATGGAAAAACTGTTTTTT
d_gene: NA; abundance: NA; j_gene: TRBJ1-1; v_gene: TRBV12-3/TRBV12-4; CDR3aa: CASSLALMNTEAFF; CDR3nt: TGTGCCAGCAGTTTAGCACTAATGAACACTGAAGCTTTCTTT
d_gene: TRBD1; abundance: NA; j_gene: TRBJ2-2; v_gene: TRBV14; CDR3aa: CASSHLRTGDTGELFF; CDR3nt: TGTGCCAGCAGCCACCTTCGGACAGGGGACACCGGGGAGCTGTTTTTT
d_gene: NA; abundance: NA; j_gene: TRBJ2-7; v_gene: TRBV5-1; CDR3aa: CASSDGAITYEQYF; CDR3nt: TGCGCCAGCAGCGACGGGGCGATAACCTACGAGCAGTACTTC
d_gene: NA; abundance: NA; j_gene: TRBJ2-2; v_gene: TRBV6-2/TRBV6-3; CDR3aa: CASSSLNTGELFF; CDR3nt: TGTGCCAGCAGTTCCCTGAACACCGGGGAGCTGTTTTTT
d_gene: TRBD1; abundance: NA; j_gene: TRBJ1-2; v_gene: TRBV19; CDR3aa: CASRGQSYGYTF; CDR3nt: TGTGCCAGTAGGGGACAGTCCTATGGCTACACCTTC
d_gene: TRBD2; abundance: NA; j_gene: TRBJ2-3; v_gene: TRBV20-1; CDR3aa: CSARSSGAGVTQYF; CDR3nt: TGCAGTGCTAGATCGAGCGGGGCTGGGGTTACGCAGTATTTT
d_gene: NA; abundance: NA; j_gene: TRBJ1-3; v_gene: TRBV3-1; CDR3aa: CASSHRTNTIYF; CDR3nt: TGTGCCAGCAGCCATCGTACAAACACCATATATTTT
d_gene: NA; abundance: NA; j_gene: TRBJ2-3; v_gene: TRBV3-1; CDR3aa: CASSRDPTDTQYF; CDR3nt: TGTGCCAGCAGCCGAGATCCCACAGATACGCAGTATTTT
d_gene: NA; abundance: NA; j_gene: TRBJ2-3; v_gene: TRBV19; CDR3aa: CASSIWGRVEDTQYF; CDR3nt: TGTGCCAGTAGTATATGGGGCAGGGTTGAAGATACGCAGTATTTT
d_gene: NA; abundance: NA; j_gene: TRBJ1-1; v_gene: TRBV3-1; CDR3aa: CASSQEGGWGEAFF; CDR3nt: TGTGCCAGCAGCCAAGAGGGAGGGTGGGGTGAAGCTTTCTTT
d_gene: NA; abundance: NA; j_gene: TRBJ1-1; v_gene: TRBV12-3/TRBV12-4; CDR3aa: CASSLRQWDTEAFF; CDR3nt: TGTGCCAGCAGTTTAAGGCAGTGGGACACTGAAGCTTTCTTT
d_gene: NA; abundance: once; j_gene: TRBJ1-1; v_gene: TRBV5-1; CDR3aa: CASSLEGIGTEAFF; CDR3nt: TGCGCCAGCAGCTTAGAAGGGATCGGGACTGAAGCTTTCTTT
d_gene: NA; abundance: NA; j_gene: TRBJ2-5; v_gene: TRBV5-1; CDR3aa: CASRGWVDSTQYF; CDR3nt: TGCGCCAGCAGAGGATGGGTAGATTCGACCCAGTACTTC
d_gene: NA; abundance: NA; j_gene: TRBJ2-3; v_gene: TRBV19; CDR3aa: CASSMEQPGGNTQYF; CDR3nt: TGTGCCAGTAGTATGGAACAACCCGGAGGTAATACGCAGTATTTT
d_gene: TRBD1; abundance: NA; j_gene: TRBJ2-7; v_gene: TRBV7-6; CDR3aa: CASSLGPGTEPYEQYF; CDR3nt: TGTGCCAGCAGCTTAGGCCCCGGGACAGAACCCTACGAGCAGTACTTC
d_gene: TRBD1; abundance: NA; j_gene: TRBJ1-1; v_gene: TRBV7-2; CDR3aa: CASSWGTGSPEAFF; CDR3nt: TGTGCCAGCAGCTGGGGGACAGGGAGCCCTGAAGCTTTCTTT
d_gene: TRBD1; abundance: NA; j_gene: TRBJ2-7; v_gene: TRBV4-1; CDR3aa: CASSQDQGTEYEQYF; CDR3nt: TGCGCCAGCAGCCAAGATCAAGGGACAGAGTACGAGCAGTACTTC
d_gene: NA; abundance: few; j_gene: TRBJ1-5; v_gene: TRBV20-1; CDR3aa: CSARDSNQPQHF; CDR3nt: TGCAGTGCTAGAGATAGCAATCAGCCCCAGCATTTT
d_gene: TRBD2; abundance: few; j_gene: TRBJ2-2; v_gene: TRBV10-2; CDR3aa: CASNSEGGLADFFANTGELFF; CDR3nt: TGCGCCAGCAACTCTGAGGGGGGACTAGCGGACTTCTTCGCGAACACCGGGGAGCTGTTTTTT
d_gene: NA; abundance: NA; j_gene: TRBJ1-5; v_gene: TRBV19; CDR3aa: CASTHRDQPQHF; CDR3nt: TGTGCCAGTACCCACAGGGATCAGCCCCAGCATTTT
d_gene: NA; abundance: NA; j_gene: TRBJ2-7; v_gene: TRBV6-2/TRBV6-3; CDR3aa: CASSRPTLTGSSYEQYF; CDR3nt: TGTGCCAGCAGCCGACCGACCTTGACAGGATCCTCCTACGAGCAGTACTTC
d_gene: NA; abundance: NA; j_gene: TRBJ1-2; v_gene: TRBV5-1; CDR3aa: CASSSLQYGGHGYTF; CDR3nt: TGCGCCAGCAGCTCCCTCCAGTACGGAGGGCATGGCTACACCTTC
d_gene: TRBD1; abundance: NA; j_gene: TRBJ2-7; v_gene: TRBV4-3; CDR3aa: CASSHRQGWEQYF; CDR3nt: TGCGCCAGCAGCCATAGACAGGGGTGGGAGCAGTACTTC
d_gene: NA; abundance: NA; j_gene: TRBJ2-5; v_gene: TRBV10-2; CDR3aa: CASSESSGYQETQYF; CDR3nt: TGCGCCAGCAGTGAGTCCAGCGGGTACCAAGAGACCCAGTACTTC
d_gene: NA; abundance: NA; j_gene: TRBJ1-2; v_gene: TRBV11-2; CDR3aa: CASSFGQSHYGYTF; CDR3nt: TGTGCCAGCAGTTTTGGACAATCCCACTATGGCTACACCTTC
d_gene: TRBD1; abundance: NA; j_gene: TRBJ1-5; v_gene: TRBV25-1; CDR3aa: CASSGGGTDNQPQHF; CDR3nt: TGTGCCAGCAGTGGAGGGGGCACGGACAATCAGCCCCAGCATTTT
d_gene: NA; abundance: NA; j_gene: TRBJ2-6; v_gene: TRBV7-2; CDR3aa: CASSFWQPSGANVLTF; CDR3nt: TGTGCCAGCAGCTTTTGGCAGCCCTCTGGGGCCAACGTCCTGACTTTC
d_gene: NA; abundance: NA; j_gene: TRBJ1-3; v_gene: TRBV12-3/TRBV12-4; CDR3aa: CASSPGDSGNTIYF; CDR3nt: TGTGCCAGCAGTCCCGGAGACTCTGGAAACACCATATATTTT
d_gene: TRBD1; abundance: once; j_gene: TRBJ1-4; v_gene: TRBV4-2; CDR3aa: CASSRPGQANEKLFF; CDR3nt: TGTGCCAGCAGCCGGCCGGGACAGGCTAATGAAAAACTGTTTTTT
d_gene: NA; abundance: NA; j_gene: TRBJ1-1; v_gene: TRBV3-1; CDR3aa: CASSQEGRVAFF; CDR3nt: TGTGCCAGCAGCCAAGAGGGCAGGGTGGCTTTCTTT